These 31 T cell receptor beta chains share one sample of origin, sequenced in a study of early T cells in non-severe SARS-CoV-2 infection. TCRdb passed the 5' RACE reads through MiXCR, listing each CDR3 protein once. The sample has over 60,000 distinct CDR3 sequences; about 11% are singletons. Sequences were derived from whole blood, sampled at baseline. These receptors came from an adult who was a healthcare worker with PCR-confirmed SARS-CoV-2 infection or an uninfected control (not recorded which).

This clonotype showed up just a few times. The V call is TRBV12-3 or TRBV12-4, the J call TRBJ1-2; D uncertain. The CDR3 is 14 amino acids. Trimming stripped 4 bases from V and 8 bases from J, with 17 bases between. CDR3 region: CASSSRGWGEGYTF. The CDR3 bases are TGTGCCAGCAGTTCTAGAGGCTGGGGTGAAGGCTACACCTTC.

This clonotype was seen more than once but under ten times. The CDR3 sequence is CASSERPGNNSPLHF. CDR3 coding DNA: TGTGCCAGCAGTGAACGGCCAGGGAATAATTCACCCCTCCACTTT. The gene calls are TRBV6-1 and TRBJ1-6; D might be TRBD1 (5 bases). The CDR3 is made up of 15 amino acids. Germline CDR1 is MNHNS and CDR2 is SASEGT. Trimming removed 2 bases at V and 5 bases at J, with 10 bases between.

This sequence joins TRBV2 and TRBJ1-1; D may be TRBD1 (6 bases). Germline lookup yields CDR1 SNHLY and CDR2 FYNNEI. The germline V and J ends were trimmed by 6 bases and 4 bases, with 15 bases remaining between them. The CDR3 contains 14 residues. The CDR3 DNA sequence: TGTGCCAGCAGCCCACAGGGTGCGGGCACTGAAGCTTTCTTT. Its protein product is CASSPQGAGTEAFF.

Ten or more counts support this clonotype. This chain connects TRBV5-1 to TRBJ2-2, with TRBD2 as a possible D gene (5 bases). The CDR3 totals 15 residues. V lost 2 bases and J lost 6, with 14 bases in between. The germline gives CDR1 SGHRS, CDR2 YFSETQ. The CDR3 spells CASSLTLAMPGELFF. The CDR3, as DNA: TGCGCCAGCAGCTTAACTTTAGCGATGCCCGGGGAGCTGTTTTTT.

The chain couples TRBV12-3 or TRBV12-4 to TRBJ1-1; TRBD1 is a possible D gene (5 bases). With 3 bases removed from V and 7 bases from J, the gap between germline ends came to 12 bases. The CDR3 consists of 13 residues. CDR3 bases: TGTGCCAGCAGTTTGGGGCCAGCGAATGAAGCTTTCTTT. It is translated as CASSLGPANEAFF.

This clonotype was detected only a few times. A single base separates this from a much larger clone, so it may be a read error. V usage is TRBV2 and J usage is TRBJ1-6; D possibly corresponds to TRBD1 (5 bases). Trimming removed 7 bases from V and 13 bases from J, with 14 bases in between. This CDR3 spans 12 amino acids. Germline-derived CDR1 and CDR2 are SNHLY and FYNNEI. CDR3 residues: CASNDRAGPLHF. DNA for the CDR3: TGTGCCAGCAACGACAGAGCTGGGCCCCTCCACTTT.

The chain joins TRBV4-1 to TRBJ2-5; TRBD1 is a possible D gene (5 bases). The CDR3 runs to 14 residues. Germline V gene lookup returns CDR1 MGHRA and CDR2 YSYEKL. Trimming removed 1 base at V and 2 bases at J, with 8 bases between. The chain's CDR3 is CASSQVQEQETQYF. DNA of the CDR3: TGCGCCAGCAGCCAAGTACAGGAACAAGAGACCCAGTACTTC.

This clonotype was detected ten times or more. The chain is built from TRBV30 and TRBJ1-1; 8 bases align to TRBD1. Germline V gene lookup returns CDR1 GTSNPN and CDR2 SVGIG (reference sequence). The J segment lost 3 bases and the V segment lost 2 bases, leaving 8 bases of the junction unmatched. CDR3 length equals 15 residues. For the CDR3, the DNA is TGTGCCTGGAGTTCGCAACAGGGGGGCTACACTGAAGCTTTCTTT. This gives the protein CAWSSQQGGYTEAFF. Supplemented by reference TRBV30 and TRBJ1-1, the full variable domain reads SQTIHQWPATLVQPVGSPLSLECTVEGTSNPNLYWYRQAAGRGLQLLFYSVGIGQISSEVPQNLSASRPQDRQFILSSKKLLLSDSGFYLCAWSSQQGGYTEAFFGQGTRLTVV.

This clonotype showed up many times. The chain couples TRBV28 to TRBJ1-3; perhaps TRBD1 as D (5 bases). Germline V gives CDR1 MDHEN, CDR2 SYDVKM. The CDR3 contains 15 residues. The V end lost 5 bases, the J end lost 0 bases, and 11 bases lay between the germline ends. CDR3 in amino acids: CASSRGRISGNTIYF. The CDR3 nucleotides are TGTGCCAGCAGTCGGGGCCGTATCTCTGGAAACACCATATATTTT.

There are a few counts of this clonotype. The rearrangement uses TRBV2 and TRBJ2-3; TRBD2 agrees at 8 bases. This CDR3 has 15 residues. V dropped 10 bases and J dropped 0; count of bases not matched to a gene: 9. CDR1 is SNHLY and CDR2 is FYNNEI in the germline V gene. As DNA, the CDR3 is TGTGCCACCAATGGGGGACTAGATAGCACAGATACGCAGTATTTT. Protein product: CATNGGLDSTDTQYF.

The V gene is TRBV7-9, the J gene TRBJ1-5, with a tentative D call TRBD1 (6 bases). This CDR3 is 14 amino acids long. V lost 1 base to trimming and J lost 4 bases, with 8 bases between them. CDR1 and CDR2 from the germline V gene are SEHNR and FQNEAQ (reference sequence). CDR3: CASSLGQANQPQHF. The DNA of the CDR3 is TGTGCCAGCAGCTTAGGACAGGCAAATCAGCCCCAGCATTTT.

This clonotype has a handful of counts. This CDR3 is CASRPGTVNSPLHF. CDR3 sequence (DNA): TGTGCCAGCCGACCCGGGACAGTTAATTCACCCCTCCACTTT. The V call is TRBV3-1, the J call TRBJ1-6, with TRBD1 identical over 7 bases. The CDR3 has 14 amino acids. Germline V gives CDR1 LGHDT, CDR2 YNNKEL (reference sequence). The V segment lost 8 bases and the J segment 6 bases; nucleotides outside the gene matches: 7.

The J gene is TRBJ2-7, the V gene TRBV20-1; 7 bases match TRBD1. CDR1 and CDR2 from the germline V gene are DFQATT and SNEGSKA (reference sequence). This CDR3 contains 11 residues. Germline trimming cut 4 bases from V and 4 bases from J; bases unmatched to any gene: 1. The CDR3 here is CSATGGYEQYF. As DNA, the CDR3 is TGCAGTGCTACAGGGGGATACGAGCAGTACTTC.

This clonotype came up many times. DNA for the CDR3: TGTGCCAGCAGTCTGACAGGGGAGAAGACTGAAGCTTTCTTT. Protein: CASSLTGEKTEAFF. V is TRBV28 and J is TRBJ1-1; 8 positions match TRBD1. Germline CDR1 is MDHEN and CDR2 is SYDVKM. CDR3 length: 14 amino acids. V lost 5 bases and J lost 5; bases outside the gene matches: 7.

This clonotype showed up just a few times. The rearrangement uses TRBV20-1 and TRBJ2-2, with 7 bases fitting TRBD1. Germline V gene data show CDR1 as DFQATT and CDR2 as SNEGSKA (reference sequence). This CDR3 has 13 residues. The V segment lost 0 bases and the J segment 7 bases; nucleotides outside the gene matches: 2. CDR3 in DNA: TGCAGTGCTAGAGATCAGGGGGTCGGGGAGCTGTTTTTT. Translation: CSARDQGVGELFF.

This clonotype came up a few times. The V and J genes are TRBV29-1 and TRBJ2-7, with a possible D match to TRBD1 (6 bases). Germline-derived CDR1 and CDR2 are SQVTM and ANQGSEA. The V end was cut by 4 bases, the J end by 3 bases, with 13 bases between. There are 13 residues in the CDR3. CDR3 sequence reads: CSVGAGDVYEQYF. DNA for the CDR3: TGCAGCGTTGGGGCAGGGGATGTCTACGAGCAGTACTTC.

The gene calls are TRBV12-3 or TRBV12-4 and TRBJ1-6; D is undetermined. The CDR3 has 12 residues. V was trimmed by 5 bases and J by 10 bases, leaving 9 bases between them. CDR3 sequence reads: CASSPAWSPLHF. The DNA for the CDR3 is TGTGCCAGCAGTCCCGCCTGGTCACCCCTCCACTTT.

The chain is built from TRBV21-1 and TRBJ2-3; the D call in the table, TRBD2, was not verified against the DNA. TRBV21-1 is shown as a pseudogene. The length of the CDR3 is 16 residues. This CDR3 is CASSKDTSGSTDTQYF. In DNA, the CDR3 is TGTGCCAGCAGCAAAGACACTAGCGGTAGCACAGATACGCAGTATTTT.

The chain uses TRBV20-1 and TRBJ1-5; possible D gene TRBD1, 6 bases. This CDR3 is 18 amino acids long. CDR1 is DFQATT and CDR2 is SNEGSKA in the germline V gene (reference sequence). The ends were cut back, 0 bases at V and 0 bases at J, with 18 bases in the middle. As DNA, the CDR3 is TGCAGTGCTAGAGATTTGGCGGACAGAACTTATAGCAATCAGCCCCAGCATTTT. This codes for CSARDLADRTYSNQPQHF.

The table lists this clonotype with a few counts. The V call is TRBV19, the J call TRBJ1-1; 7 positions agree with TRBD1. V lost 3 bases, J lost 8 bases, and 3 bases stayed unmatched. Germline V gives CDR1 LNHDA, CDR2 SQIVND (reference sequence). The CDR3 has 12 residues. CDR3 DNA: TGTGCCAGTAGTATTGGGACAGTCGAAGCTTTCTTT. It encodes CASSIGTVEAFF.

This clonotype has a handful of counts. This sequence joins TRBV6-1 and TRBJ2-2; TRBD1 matches at 11 bases. Germline lookup yields CDR1 MNHNS and CDR2 SASEGT. V lost 1 base to trimming and J lost 6 bases; unmatched junction nucleotides: 1. The CDR3 is 15 amino acids. CDR3 in DNA: TGTGCCAGCAGTGAAGGGACAGGGGGCGCCGGGGAGCTGTTTTTT. Its protein is CASSEGTGGAGELFF.

This clonotype was seen repeatedly, ten times or more. This chain uses TRBV7-6 with TRBJ2-1; tentative D call: TRBD1 (5 bases). The CDR3 contains 16 residues. Germline V gene data show CDR1 as SGHVS and CDR2 as FNYEAQ. V lost 5 bases and J lost 5, with 19 bases in between. CDR3 coding DNA: TGTGCCAGCAGCCATATCGGACACATTTTAGACAATGAGCAGTTCTTC. The encoded protein is CASSHIGHILDNEQFF.

The J gene is TRBJ2-7, the V gene TRBV6-5, with 9 bases aligning to TRBD1. V was pared by 6 bases and J by 2 bases, with 5 bases of the junction left unmatched. The CDR3 consists of 14 residues. Germline CDR1 is MNHEY and CDR2 is SVGAGI. CDR3 region: CASRGTGKAYEQYF. The CDR3 DNA follows: TGTGCCAGCAGGGGGACAGGGAAGGCCTACGAGCAGTACTTC.

In its sample, this clonotype was seen a few times. This rearrangement joins TRBV12-3 or TRBV12-4 to TRBJ2-4; D is unclear. V lost 5 bases, J lost 4 bases, and 6 bases lay in between. There are 12 residues in the CDR3. Here the CDR3 DNA reads TGTGCCAGCAGTCCTATTAAAAACATTCAGTACTTC. Residues: CASSPIKNIQYF.

The chain links TRBV5-1 to TRBJ2-1; D gene unclear. CDR1 and CDR2 from the germline V gene are SGHRS and YFSETQ. The ends were cut back, 0 bases at V and 8 bases at J, with 3 bases in the middle. The CDR3 is made up of 11 amino acids. The CDR3 region is CASSLADEQFF. The CDR3 region has the DNA TGCGCCAGCAGCTTGGCCGATGAGCAGTTCTTC.

This clonotype turned up a few times. The rearrangement links TRBV20-1 to TRBJ2-5, with 7 bases aligning to TRBD2. J gave up 7 bases and V 7 bases, and 9 bases lay outside the gene matches. The CDR3 sequence is 12 residues long. Germline V gene sequence: CDR1 DFQATT, CDR2 SNEGSKA (reference sequence). The CDR3 DNA follows: TGCAGTGTTTGGCGGGGGTCAGGGACCCAGTACTTC. Translated: CSVWRGSGTQYF.

In this sample, this clonotype turned up many times. The chain uses TRBV5-1 and TRBJ1-6, with TRBD1 matching over 7 bases. Germline values: CDR1 SGHRS, CDR2 YFSETQ. CDR3 length: 14 residues. The V segment lost 4 bases and the J segment 7 bases; nucleotides outside the gene matches: 5. This chain's CDR3 is CASSPRDRNSPLHF. The CDR3 nucleotides read TGCGCCAGCAGCCCCCGGGACAGAAATTCACCCCTCCACTTT.

The chain couples TRBV11-2 to TRBJ2-1; 11 bases agree with TRBD2. Germline assignment: CDR1 SGHAT and CDR2 FQNNGV. After removal of 5 bases from V and 9 bases from J, the junction contained 9 bases not matched to a gene. The CDR3 totals 15 residues. The CDR3 DNA reads as TGTGCCAGCAGCGAGTGGCTAGCGGGGGGAGGTGAGCAGTTCTTC. It encodes CASSEWLAGGGEQFF. The whole variable domain, remainder taken from reference TRBV11-2 and TRBJ2-1, is EAGVAQSPRYKIIEKRQSVAFWCNPISGHATLYWYQQILGQGPKLLIQFQNNGVVDDSQLPKDRFSAERLKGVDSTLKIQPAKLEDSAVYLCASSEWLAGGGEQFFGPGTRLTVL.

Ten or more counts support this clonotype. The V and J genes are TRBV12-3 or TRBV12-4 and TRBJ2-1, with a tentative D call TRBD2 (6 bases). V lost 7 bases, J lost 1 base, and 14 bases lay in between. This CDR3 has 15 amino acids. The CDR3 sequence is CASNRRLGSYNEQFF. CDR3 bases: TGTGCCAGCAATCGCAGACTAGGATCCTACAATGAGCAGTTCTTC.

J is TRBJ2-1 and V is TRBV27; 7 positions match TRBD1. The germline V gene encodes CDR1 MNHEY and CDR2 SMNVEV (reference sequence). The CDR3 runs to 16 residues. Trimming cost V 0 bases and J 7 bases; bases outside gene matches: 9. The DNA of the CDR3 is TGTGCCAGCAGTTTATCAGCACGACAGGGTCGGAATGAGCAGTTCTTC. Translated: CASSLSARQGRNEQFF.

This clonotype was seen ten or more times. This chain uses TRBV6-2 or TRBV6-3 with TRBJ1-1, with TRBD1 matching over 7 bases. V lost 5 bases, J lost 4 bases, and 13 bases stayed unmatched. The CDR3 is 16 residues long. Germline assignment: CDR1 MNHEY and CDR2 SVGEGT. The CDR3 sequence is CASSRNRGSRGTEAFF. CDR3 DNA sequence: TGTGCCAGCAGTCGCAACAGGGGAAGCAGGGGCACTGAAGCTTTCTTT.